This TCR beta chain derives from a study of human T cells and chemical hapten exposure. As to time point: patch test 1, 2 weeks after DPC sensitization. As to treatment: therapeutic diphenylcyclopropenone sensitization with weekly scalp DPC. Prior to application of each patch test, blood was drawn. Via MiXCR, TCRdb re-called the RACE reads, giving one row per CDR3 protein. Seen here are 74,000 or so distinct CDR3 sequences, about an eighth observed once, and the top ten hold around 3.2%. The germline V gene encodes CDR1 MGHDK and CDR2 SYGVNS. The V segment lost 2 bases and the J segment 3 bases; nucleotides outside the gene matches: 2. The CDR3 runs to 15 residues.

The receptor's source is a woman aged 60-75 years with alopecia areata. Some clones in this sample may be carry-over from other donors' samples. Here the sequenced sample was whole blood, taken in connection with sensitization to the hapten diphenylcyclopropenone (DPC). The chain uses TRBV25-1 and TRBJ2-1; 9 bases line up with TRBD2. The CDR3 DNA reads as TGTGCCAGCAGTGAAGCAGCGGGGGGCTACAATGAGCAGTTCTTC. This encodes CASSEAAGGYNEQFF.